This T cell receptor beta chain stems from a study of blood T cells in healthy people across ages. PCR was performed a second time for about 7 to 11 cycles using a sample-barcoded 5' primer and a J-beta primer mix. One entry per CDR3 protein results from TCRdb running MiXCR on the 5' RACE reads. Among about 1.8 million distinct CDR3 sequences, about 50% were seen once, and the ten largest hold over 2%. CDR1 KGHDR and CDR2 SFDVKD come from the germline V gene. The CDR3 covers 15 residues. Trimming left V 5 bases short and J 2 bases short, with 13 bases between. The source material was blood. The origin of this receptor is a woman aged 40 to 55 in good health. The chain couples TRBV24-1 to TRBJ2-3; D may be TRBD1 or TRBD2 (5 bases each). CDR3 sequence (DNA): TGTGCCACCAGTGCGGCAGGGACCATCACAGATACGCAGTATTTT. This codes for CATSAAGTITDTQYF.